Each of the 9 T cell receptor beta chains below was sequenced from the same sample in a study of Graves' ophthalmopathy and Graves' hyperthyroidism. RNA transcripts were the source from which TCR beta CDR3 regions were amplified. HTBI primers were employed in first-round RT-PCR, then a second-round multiplex PCR followed. In TCRdb, the multiplex PCR reads were re-called with MiXCR into one record per CDR3 protein. Of 450,000 or so distinct CDR3 sequences in the sample, about 15% were seen once. Sequencing was performed on blood. The receptors derive from a young woman with Graves' ophthalmopathy.

This clonotype was counted a few times. The conserved phenylalanine or tryptophan is not found at the CDR3 terminus, so this likely reflects a read error. J is TRBJ1-1 and V is TRBV11-2, with D uncertain. Looked up from germline, CDR1 is SGHAT and CDR2 is FQNNGV. The CDR3 is 13 amino acids. V lost 2 bases and J 1 base, leaving 5 bases between the germline ends. The CDR3 region has the DNA TGTGCCAGCAGCTTATTAGGGAACACTGAAGCTTTCGTT. Its protein is CASSLLGNTEAFV.

This clonotype showed up many times. This chain links TRBV10-3 with TRBJ2-7, with D hard to call. The CDR3 has 11 amino acids. Germline CDR1 and CDR2: ENHRY and SYGVKD. V was trimmed by 5 bases and J by 0 bases, leaving 2 bases between them. The CDR3 nucleotides are TGTGCCATCAGTAACTCCTACGAGCAGTACTTC. This translates into CAISNSYEQYF.

This clonotype was seen at least ten times. The CDR3 DNA reads TGTGCCAGCAGGGGGAAAGCGGGGTACTCCTACGAGCAGTACTTC. It yields the protein CASRGKAGYSYEQYF. The chain combines TRBV6-1 with TRBJ2-7; 7 bases are a match to TRBD2. Trimming took 6 bases from V and 0 from J; bases not matched to a gene: 8. The germline V gene encodes CDR1 MNHNS and CDR2 SASEGT. The CDR3 consists of 15 residues.

This clonotype came up many times. V is TRBV7-9 and J is TRBJ1-1; no reliable D call. This CDR3 region has 14 residues. V lost 4 bases, J lost 0 bases, and 9 bases lay in between. Germline V CDR1 and CDR2: SEHNR, FQNEAQ (reference sequence). The CDR3 loop reads CASSWPSLNTEAFF. DNA of the CDR3: TGTGCCAGCAGCTGGCCCAGTCTGAACACTGAAGCTTTCTTT.

This chain connects TRBV13 to TRBJ2-7; D might be TRBD1 (6 bases). CDR1 and CDR2 from the germline V gene are PRHDT and FYEKMQ (reference sequence). V lost 4 bases and J 0 bases, leaving 19 bases between the germline ends. CDR3 length: 17 amino acids. DNA of the CDR3: TGTGCCAGCAGCTCCCAGGAACTCACGGACAGCTCCTACGAGCAGTACTTC. Translating gives CASSSQELTDSSYEQYF.

This clonotype has ten or more counts. The chain recombines TRBV12-3 or TRBV12-4 with TRBJ1-6; D may be TRBD1 (5 bases). CDR3 length: 16 amino acids. Trimming removed 2 bases from V and 7 bases from J, with 15 bases in between. CDR3 nucleotide sequence: TGTGCCAGCAGTTTAATCGGCAGGGAAGACAATTCACCCCTCCACTTT. As protein: CASSLIGREDNSPLHF.

The rearrangement joins TRBV13 to TRBJ2-5; perhaps TRBD1 as D (5 bases). V shed 5 bases and J shed 5 bases, with 15 bases lying between them. CDR1 is PRHDT and CDR2 is FYEKMQ in the germline V gene (reference sequence). This CDR3 contains 14 residues. The DNA for the CDR3 is TGTGCCAGCAGCCCAGGGCGGAGTACGGAGACCCAGTACTTC. It is translated as CASSPGRSTETQYF.

This clonotype occurred once. At one end, the junction sequence differs from germline, possibly due to a read error. The chain has TRBV28 and TRBJ2-7, with 8 bases aligning to TRBD1. Germline CDR1 MDHEN, CDR2 SYDVKM. This CDR3 spans 14 amino acids. The CDR3 coding sequence is TGTGCCAGCAGTTCGGACAGGGAAAGCTACGAGCAGTGCTTC. Protein: CASSSDRESYEQCF.

This clonotype was counted at least ten times. A read error may account for a junction end that differs from germline. This chain links TRBV5-1 with TRBJ1-1, with D unresolved. Germline V gene sequence: CDR1 SGHRS, CDR2 YFSETQ. The CDR3 extends over 14 amino acids. CDR3 DNA: TGCGCCAGCAGCTTGTTTGTGGGTGACACTAAAGCTTTCTTT. As protein: CASSLFVGDTKAFF.